Following are 23 T cell receptor beta chains from one sample sequenced in a study of post-analysis software for immune sequencing data. Which antigens these TCRs recognize remains unknown. cDNA libraries of TCR beta carried unique molecular identifiers. TCRdb re-analysed the PCR reads in MiXCR, keeping a single row per CDR3 protein. The data contain approximately 770,000 distinct CDR3 sequences, 46% of them singletons. Findings of the study overall: Relative to controls, patients had about 5 TRBV segments at higher frequency, with TRBV5-6, TRBV5-1 and TRBV20-1 among these.

The specimen sequenced was blood. Receptors originate from a girl aged 5 to 17 with multiple sclerosis.

This clonotype occurred a few times. J is TRBJ2-1 and V is TRBV2; D is uncertain. Looked up from germline, CDR1 is SNHLY and CDR2 is FYNNEI. Trimming shortened V by 6 bases and J by 5 bases, and 14 bases separated the two germline ends. This CDR3 region has 14 residues. The CDR3 region is CASRESEKNNEQFF. As DNA, the CDR3 is TGTGCCAGCAGAGAGAGCGAGAAAAACAATGAGCAGTTCTTC.

This clonotype was recorded a few times. The rearrangement joins TRBV12-3 or TRBV12-4 to TRBJ2-4; TRBD2 aligns across 10 bases. The J call is in doubt because the DNA end fits TRBJ2-7 better. This CDR3 spans 16 amino acids. CDR3 protein: CASSLRTSGKTYEQYF. The DNA for the CDR3 is TGTGCCAGCAGTTTAAGGACTAGCGGAAAGACCTACGAGCAGTACTTC.

The chain recombines TRBV2 with TRBJ1-5, with a weak D call TRBD1 (5 bases). The CDR3 is made up of 16 amino acids. Looked up from germline, CDR1 is SNHLY and CDR2 is FYNNEI. The ends were cut back, 4 bases at V and 3 bases at J, with 16 bases in the middle. The CDR3 DNA reads TGTGCCAGCAGTGTCGGCCAGGGACGGTCCAATCAGCCCCAGCATTTT. It translates to CASSVGQGRSNQPQHF.

The rearrangement joins TRBV9 to TRBJ1-2, with a weak D call TRBD1 (6 bases). The germline gives CDR1 SGDLS, CDR2 YYNGEE. Trimming took 3 bases from V and 2 from J, leaving 26 bases between them. The CDR3 loop spans 19 amino acids. The DNA for the CDR3 is TGTGCCAGCAGCGGGACCCAACCGTGGAACAGGGATCACAACTATGGCTACACCTTC. Translated: CASSGTQPWNRDHNYGYTF.

This chain uses TRBV7-6 with TRBJ2-2; 10 bases agree with TRBD2. From germline, CDR1 is SGHVS and CDR2 FNYEAQ. The CDR3 totals 20 residues. Losses at the gene ends were 2 bases for V and 3 bases for J; bases not matched to a gene: 15. The CDR3 nucleotides are TGTGCCAGCAGCTTATTGCCCCAAGTAGCGGGGGGTGTGCACACCGGGGAGCTGTTTTTT. Its translation is CASSLLPQVAGGVHTGELFF.

V usage is TRBV6-5 and J usage is TRBJ1-1, with D uncertain. Trimming pared 0 bases from V and 6 bases from J, leaving 17 bases between. CDR1 MNHEY and CDR2 SVGAGI come from the germline V gene. This CDR3 comprises 16 residues. The CDR3, as DNA: TGTGCCAGCAGTTACTCCCCGGGCGCGGGTCGTCCTGAAGCTTTCTTT. This codes for CASSYSPGAGRPEAFF.

This clonotype has only a few counts. J is TRBJ2-5 and V is TRBV7-6; 8 nucleotides agree with TRBD2. The CDR3 totals 14 residues. The J segment lost 5 bases and the V segment lost 2 bases, leaving 4 bases of the junction unmatched. Germline CDR1 is SGHVS and CDR2 is FNYEAQ. The CDR3 loop is CASSLSGGRETQYF. The CDR3 DNA reads as TGTGCCAGCAGCTTATCGGGGGGGAGGGAGACCCAGTACTTC.

In its sample, this clonotype was seen once. The V and J genes are TRBV7-9 and TRBJ1-6; D unresolved. Germline lookup yields CDR1 SEHNR and CDR2 FQNEAQ (reference sequence). This CDR3 has 16 residues. V lost 5 bases and J 13 bases, leaving 24 bases between the germline ends. The CDR3 reads CASSPVRAVGQSPLHF. CDR3 DNA sequence: TGTGCCAGCAGCCCGGTTCGTGCGGTGGGCCAGAGCCCCCTCCACTTT.

The chain employs TRBV20-1 and TRBJ2-1; 8 nucleotides agree with TRBD2. The length of the CDR3 is 17 residues. The trim removed 6 bases at V and 0 bases at J, leaving 13 bases unmatched. CDR1 and CDR2 from the germline V gene are DFQATT and SNEGSKA (reference sequence). CDR3 DNA sequence: TGCAGTGCCCCGAATGGAGGAGCGGGAGCCTCCTACAATGAGCAGTTCTTC. Amino acids: CSAPNGGAGASYNEQFF.

The table lists this clonotype with a count of one. The junction departs from the called germline gene at one end, perhaps through a read error. This chain links TRBV6-5 with TRBJ1-2; 11 nucleotides line up with TRBD1. The CDR3 sequence is 15 residues long. CDR1 is MNHEY, CDR2 SVGAGI, per germline. The DNA of the CDR3 is TGTGCCAGCAGTCACTCCGGACAGGGGGCGGCTGGCTACACCTTC. This encodes CASSHSGQGAAGYTF.

This clonotype came up many times. J is TRBJ1-5 and V is TRBV24-1, with 9 positions matching TRBD1. Germline V lookup: CDR1 KGHDR, CDR2 SFDVKD. The CDR3 loop spans 14 amino acids. V was pared by 9 bases and J by 5 bases, with 7 bases of the junction left unmatched. CDR3 in DNA: TGTGCCACCGCCTCCGACAGGGGGGATCAGCCCCAGCATTTT. As protein: CATASDRGDQPQHF.

The chain carries TRBV6-2 or TRBV6-3 and TRBJ1-2; D possibly corresponds to TRBD1 (6 bases). With 3 bases removed from V and 7 bases from J, the gap between germline ends came to 18 bases. The CDR3 sequence is 15 residues long. Looked up from germline, CDR1 is MNHEY and CDR2 is SVGEGT. CDR3 DNA sequence: TGTGCCAGCAGTTATGGGCAGGGGCTTCCTTTTGGCTACACCTTC. This translates into CASSYGQGLPFGYTF.

This clonotype was seen only a few times. The J gene is TRBJ1-2, the V gene TRBV9; D might be TRBD1 (5 bases). The CDR3 is made up of 14 amino acids. Germline lookup yields CDR1 SGDLS and CDR2 YYNGEE. With 0 bases removed from V and 2 bases from J, the gap between germline ends came to 8 bases. The CDR3 reads CASSVDGGNYGYTF. For the CDR3, the DNA is TGTGCCAGCAGCGTAGACGGGGGGAACTATGGCTACACCTTC.

The chain has TRBV20-1 and TRBJ2-5, with D tentatively TRBD1 or TRBD2 (5 bases each). V was shortened by 6 bases and J by 4 bases, with 15 bases between the two germline ends. CDR3 length equals 13 residues. Germline loops: CDR1 DFQATT, CDR2 SNEGSKA (reference sequence). CDR3 sequence: CSATPVRGETQYF. The DNA for the CDR3 is TGCAGTGCGACCCCGGTGAGGGGAGAGACCCAGTACTTC.

V and J are TRBV21-1 and TRBJ1-2; the table's D call of TRBD1 was not tested on the DNA. TRBV21-1 constitutes a pseudogene. The CDR3 has 16 amino acids. This CDR3 reads CASSKARIDRAFGYTF. CDR3 DNA sequence: TGTGCCAGCAGCAAAGCCCGCATAGACAGGGCGTTTGGCTACACCTTC.

CDR3 bases: TGCAGCGTTGAAACAGGGGTTGGGGAGACCCAGTACTTC. Translating it yields CSVETGVGETQYF. This chain connects TRBV29-1 to TRBJ2-7, with TRBD1 matching 7 bases. The end of the DNA is better explained by TRBJ2-5, so the J call may be wrong. The CDR3 runs to 13 residues. The germline CDR1 and CDR2 sequences are SQVTM and ANQGSEA.

The gene calls are TRBV15 and TRBJ2-1; 10 bases agree with TRBD2. The CDR3 consists of 16 residues. Trimming removed 2 bases from V and 7 bases from J; junction bases left unmatched: 8. Per the germline V gene, CDR1 is LNHNV and CDR2 is YYDKDF (reference sequence). The CDR3 DNA reads as TGTGCCACCAGCAGACGCTCGATAGCGGGAGGTAATGAGCAGTTCTTC. It translates to CATSRRSIAGGNEQFF.

The chain employs TRBV7-9 and TRBJ2-3; D may be TRBD2 (5 bases). Germline V gene data show CDR1 as SEHNR and CDR2 as FQNEAQ (reference sequence). Between the trimmed V and J ends, which lost 10 bases and 5 bases, there was a span of 13 bases. The CDR3 consists of 12 residues. CDR3 amino acids: CATRAGVDTQYF. CDR3 in DNA: TGTGCCACGAGGGCGGGTGTAGATACGCAGTATTTT.

The V and J genes are TRBV14 and TRBJ2-1; 7 positions agree with TRBD1. CDR3 length: 13 residues. V was pared by 6 bases and J by 7 bases, with 6 bases of the junction left unmatched. Per the germline V gene, CDR1 is SGHDN and CDR2 is FVKESK. The chain's CDR3 is CASSETGTNEQFF. The CDR3 nucleotides are TGTGCCAGCAGTGAGACAGGGACGAATGAGCAGTTCTTC.

The CDR3 sequence: CASRLTGLGEQYF. The CDR3 DNA sequence: TGTGCCAGCAGGTTAACAGGCTTGGGTGAGCAGTACTTC. The chain employs TRBV28 and TRBJ2-4; TRBD1 is a possible D gene (5 bases). The CDR3 totals 13 residues. V was pared by 6 bases and J by 13 bases, with 19 bases between. Germline loops: CDR1 MDHEN, CDR2 SYDVKM.

The chain uses TRBV11-2 and TRBJ2-1, with a weak D call TRBD2 (5 bases). The CDR3 runs to 13 residues. V was pared by 0 bases and J by 7 bases, with 7 bases between. The germline CDR1 and CDR2 sequences are SGHAT and FQNNGV. The CDR3 coding sequence is TGTGCCAGCAGCTTAGATCGGAGGAATGAGCAGTTCTTC. Protein sequence: CASSLDRRNEQFF.

This clonotype has only a few counts. This chain joins TRBV10-3 and TRBJ2-5; TRBD1 matches 9 bases. J lost 5 bases, V lost 6 bases, and 7 bases had no gene match. This CDR3 spans 14 amino acids. Germline assignment: CDR1 ENHRY and CDR2 SYGVKD. The DNA of the CDR3 is TGTGCCATCAGGGAAACAGGGGGCTCGGAGACCCAGTACTTC. Translated: CAIRETGGSETQYF.

The V call is TRBV9, the J call TRBJ2-7; D is possibly TRBD1 (6 bases). The germline V gene encodes CDR1 SGDLS and CDR2 YYNGEE. The CDR3 loop spans 14 amino acids. V was clipped by 3 bases and J by 0 bases, with 10 bases between them. DNA for the CDR3: TGTGCCAGCAGCGCGCAGGGGAGCTCCTACGAGCAGTACTTC. Translating it yields CASSAQGSSYEQYF.